This T cell receptor beta chain was identified in a study of CD8 T cells in ankylosing spondylitis. Findings and limits, study-wide: Ankylosing spondylitis blood seemed to carry a telltale TCR beta motif made of roughly eight highly homologous variants.

This clonotype was picked up a small number of times. The antigen remains unidentified. V lost 9 bases to trimming and J lost 7 bases, with 9 bases between them. Germline V gene lookup returns CDR1 KGHDR and CDR2 SFDVKD. CDR3 length equals 11 residues. TCRdb re-derived calls from the 5' RACE reads in MiXCR, one entry per CDR3 protein. The table lists some 100,000 distinct CDR3 sequences, about 9% of them singletons. J is TRBJ2-1 and V is TRBV24-1, with D perhaps matching TRBD1 (6 bases). This TCR came from a male donor with ankylosing spondylitis. Sequenced input: blood, either unsorted or a sorted T cell fraction (not recorded which). DNA of the CDR3: TGTGCCACCGCACAGGGAAATGAGCAGTTCTTC. Translation gives CATAQGNEQFF.